The entry below describes one T cell receptor beta chain. This sample was included in a study of blood T cell repertoires in COVID-19. Whole-study context: T cells, B-cell-depleted T cells, or PBMCs supplied cDNA or gDNA.

Study processing details: Estimation of nucleated cell counts relied on the amplification of reference gene primers. The repertoire was sequenced with immunoSEQ multiplex PCR; TCRdb's copy has only in-frame clones and lacks some. The V and J calls and clone size are taken from that table; D and trimming were inferred from the DNA. Of 250,000 to 300,000 clones in the sample, 81% were seen once. V trimming: 2 bases; J trimming: 8 bases; junction bases outside the gene matches: 5. The CDR3 spans 14 residues. CDR1 is SNHLY and CDR2 is FYNNEI in the germline V gene. The chain recombines TRBV2 with TRBJ1-2; the match to TRBD1 covers 10 bases. This receptor was identified in a woman aged 60-75 years with active or convalescent COVID-19. Input material: peripheral blood. CDR3 DNA sequence: TGTGCCAGCAGTGAATCGGGACAGGGGTTCGGCTACACCTTC. Its protein product is CASSESGQGFGYTF.